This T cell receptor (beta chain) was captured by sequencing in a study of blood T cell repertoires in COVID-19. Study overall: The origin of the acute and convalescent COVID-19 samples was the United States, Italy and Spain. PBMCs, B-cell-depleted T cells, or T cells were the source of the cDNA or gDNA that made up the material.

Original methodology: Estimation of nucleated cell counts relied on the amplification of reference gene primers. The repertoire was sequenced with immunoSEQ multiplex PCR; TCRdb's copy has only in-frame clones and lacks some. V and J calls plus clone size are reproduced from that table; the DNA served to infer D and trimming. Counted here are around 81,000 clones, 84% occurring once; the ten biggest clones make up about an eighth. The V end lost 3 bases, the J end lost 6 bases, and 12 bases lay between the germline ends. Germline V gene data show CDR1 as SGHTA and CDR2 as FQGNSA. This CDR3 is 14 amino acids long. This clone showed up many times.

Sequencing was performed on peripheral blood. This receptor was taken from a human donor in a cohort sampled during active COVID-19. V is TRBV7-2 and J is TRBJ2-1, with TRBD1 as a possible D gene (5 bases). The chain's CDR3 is CASSFSGAGNEQFF. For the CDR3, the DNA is TGTGCCAGCAGCTTCTCTGGGGCTGGCAATGAGCAGTTCTTC.